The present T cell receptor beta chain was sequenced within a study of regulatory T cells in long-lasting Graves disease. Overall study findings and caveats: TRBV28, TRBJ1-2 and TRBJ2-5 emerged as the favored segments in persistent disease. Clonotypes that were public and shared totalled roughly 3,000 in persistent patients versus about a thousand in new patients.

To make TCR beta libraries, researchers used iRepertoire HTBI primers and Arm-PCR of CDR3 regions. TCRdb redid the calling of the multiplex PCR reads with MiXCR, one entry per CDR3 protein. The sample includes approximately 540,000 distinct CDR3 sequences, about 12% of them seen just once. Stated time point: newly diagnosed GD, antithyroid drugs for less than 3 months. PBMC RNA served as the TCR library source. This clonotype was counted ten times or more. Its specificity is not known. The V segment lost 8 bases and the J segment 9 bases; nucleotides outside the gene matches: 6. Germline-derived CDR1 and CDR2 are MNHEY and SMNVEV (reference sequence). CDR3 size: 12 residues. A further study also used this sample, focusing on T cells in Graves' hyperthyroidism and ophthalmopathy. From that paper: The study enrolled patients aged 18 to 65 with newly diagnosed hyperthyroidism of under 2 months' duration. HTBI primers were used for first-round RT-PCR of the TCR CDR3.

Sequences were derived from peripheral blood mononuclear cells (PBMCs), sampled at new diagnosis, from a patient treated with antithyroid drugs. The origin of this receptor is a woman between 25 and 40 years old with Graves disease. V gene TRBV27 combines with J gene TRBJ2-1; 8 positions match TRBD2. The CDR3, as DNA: TGTGCCAGCTCCGGACTAGCCGGTGAGCAGTTCTTC. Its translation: CASSGLAGEQFF.